These T cell receptor beta chains were read from a single sample in a study of blood T cell repertoires in COVID-19. Produced via immunoSEQ multiplex PCR; TCRdb's table is partial and in-frame only. The table lists over 55,000 clones, 85% to 90% of them singletons. Sample: peripheral blood. These receptors originate from a human donor with active COVID-19. The donor label of this sample is uncertain. The CDR3 runs from the conserved cysteine through the conserved F or W. D genes are given only for firm matches. Size is stated for part of the rows, as once, few or many counts, or as a class when the clone is expanded.

v_gene	abundance	len	j_gene	d_gene	CDR3nt	CDR3aa
TRBV24-1	.	13	TRBJ2-7	.	TGTGCCACCAGTGATGACAGGTCCTACGAGCAGTACTTC	CATSDDRSYEQYF
TRBV6-1	.	20	TRBJ2-3	TRBD2	TGTGCCAGCAGTGAGCAAAGGGTTGTAGATGCTAGCGGGCTCACAGATACGCAGTATTTT	CASSEQRVVDASGLTDTQYF
TRBV29-1	.	15	TRBJ1-2	TRBD1	TGCAGCGTTTCAATATCCGGGACAGGGGATTATGGCTACACCTTC	CSVSISGTGDYGYTF
TRBV5-1	.	16	TRBJ2-5	.	TGCGCCAGCAGCTTGCGGGGGGCAGACTTAGGAGAGACCCAGTACTTC	CASSLRGADLGETQYF
TRBV5-1	.	16	TRBJ2-1	TRBD2	TGCGCCAGCAGCTTAATCGCGGGAGTTAGCTACAATGAGCAGTTCTTC	CASSLIAGVSYNEQFF
TRBV4-3	.	14	TRBJ2-7	TRBD1	TGCGCCAGCAGCCCAGGACAGGCGATCTACGAGCAGTACTTC	CASSPGQAIYEQYF
TRBV6-4	.	12	TRBJ1-2	TRBD1	TGTGCCAGCAGCTCAGGGGGCTATGGCTACACCTTC	CASSSGGYGYTF
TRBV7-2	.	12	TRBJ2-7	TRBD1	TGTGCCAGCAGCCCAAGACAGGGGCTACGTGACTTC	CASSPRQGLRDF
TRBV25-1	.	12	TRBJ2-1	.	TGTGCCAGCAGTGAATTGGCCCTTGAGCAGTTCTTC	CASSELALEQFF
TRBV6-5	.	14	TRBJ2-7	TRBD1	TGTGCCAGCAGATCTCCTGCAGGGGGCTACGAGCAGTACTTC	CASRSPAGGYEQYF
TRBV5-1	.	16	TRBJ2-2	.	TGCGCCAGCAGCGATCCGGGACAAGTCGCCGCCGGGGAGCTGTTTTTT	CASSDPGQVAAGELFF
TRBV28	.	15	TRBJ2-7	TRBD2	TGTGCCAGCCGAAGACTAGCGGGGGGATACTACGAGCAGTACTTC	CASRRLAGGYYEQYF
TRBV21-1	.	17	TRBJ2-6	.	TGTGCCAGCATCTGGCGGGGACCGATCTCTGGGGCCAACGTCCTGACTTTC	CASIWRGPISGANVLTF
TRBV12-5	.	15	TRBJ2-5	TRBD2	TGTGCTAGTGGTTTGGGGGTTACTAGCGAGGAGACCCAGTACTTC	CASGLGVTSEETQYF
TRBV5-1	.	13	TRBJ2-3	.	TGCGCCAGCAGCTTCGAGGGCACAGATACGCAGTATTTT	CASSFEGTDTQYF
TRBV4-2	.	16	TRBJ1-1	.	TGTGCCAGCAGCCTCGCTTTGGGGGGTGCCAATTTGGAAGCTTTCTTT	CASSLALGGANLEAFF
TRBV5-1	once	15	TRBJ1-2	TRBD1	TGCGCCAGCAGCTTGGAACAGGGGCAGGGCTATGGCTACACCTTC	CASSLEQGQGYGYTF
TRBV2	once	18	TRBJ1-6	.	TGTGCCAGCAGCTCATACCAACCCGGGAGCTCCTATAATTCACCCCTCCACTTT	CASSSYQPGSSYNSPLHF
TRBV29-1	.	15	TRBJ2-2	.	TGCAGCGTTGAAAGGTGGCAGGCGAACACCGGGGAGCTGTTTTTT	CSVERWQANTGELFF
TRBV5-1	.	15	TRBJ2-5	.	TGCGCCAGCAGCCCGGGGGAATCCTACCAAGAGACCCAGTACTTC	CASSPGESYQETQYF
TRBV4-2	.	14	TRBJ1-3	.	TGTGCCAGCAGCCAACCCTACTCTGGAAACACCATATATTTT	CASSQPYSGNTIYF
TRBV25-1	.	18	TRBJ2-5	TRBD1	TGTGCCAGCAGTGAGGTCCGAACCGGGACAGGTAAACAAGAGACCCAGTACTTC	CASSEVRTGTGKQETQYF
TRBV19	.	16	TRBJ2-5	TRBD2	TGTGCCAGTAGTAGGAGCCCTAGCGGGAGTACCGAGACCCAGTACTTC	CASSRSPSGSTETQYF
TRBV28	.	15	TRBJ1-3	TRBD1	TGTGCCAGCAGTGGACAGGCGATCTCTGGAAACACCATATATTTT	CASSGQAISGNTIYF
TRBV19	.	16	TRBJ2-7	TRBD1	TGTGCCAGTACTCCTGGGACAGCCAAAGGGGCCTACGAGCAGTACTTC	CASTPGTAKGAYEQYF
TRBV20-1	.	13	TRBJ1-3	.	TGCAGTGCTAGTTGGGGAGCTGGAAACACCATATATTTT	CSASWGAGNTIYF
TRBV19	.	16	TRBJ1-5	.	TGTGCCAGTAGCCCAACCGAGACAGCCCCCAATCAGCCCCAGCATTTT	CASSPTETAPNQPQHF
TRBV19	.	12	TRBJ2-7	TRBD2	TGTGCCAGTAGTATACAGCGGGGGGAGCAGTACTTC	CASSIQRGEQYF
TRBV20-1	.	9	TRBJ1-1	.	TGCAGTGTCCCCCAGAAAGCTTTCTTT	CSVPQKAFF
TRBV9	.	14	TRBJ2-2	.	TGTGCCAGCAGCGTATATCCAGATCCCGGGGAGCTGTTTTTT	CASSVYPDPGELFF
TRBV19	.	14	TRBJ1-2	TRBD1	TGTGCCAGTAGTGGCCGGGGACAGGAGTATGGCTACACCTTC	CASSGRGQEYGYTF
TRBV4-3	.	15	TRBJ2-1	TRBD2	TGCGCCAGCAGCCTAAGGACTAGCGGGGGCAATGAGCAGTTCTTC	CASSLRTSGGNEQFF
TRBV21-1	.	16	TRBJ1-6	.	TGTGCCAGCAGCAAAATGGAGACAGGGGCGAATTCACCCCTCCACTTT	CASSKMETGANSPLHF
TRBV6-5	.	13	TRBJ2-5	.	TGTGCCAGCAGTTACTCGCGGGGTGAGACCCAGTACTTC	CASSYSRGETQYF
TRBV15	.	14	TRBJ1-4	TRBD1	TGTGCCACCAGCAGGGAGGGGGCTGGTGAAAAACTGTTTTTT	CATSREGAGEKLFF
TRBV7-9	.	12	TRBJ2-7	.	TGTGCCAGCAGCTTCCAGGGCTACGAGCAGTACTTC	CASSFQGYEQYF
TRBV4-3	.	17	TRBJ1-2	TRBD1	TGCGCCAGCAGCCAAGACGGAGGGACAGGGGCCAACTATGGCTACACCTTC	CASSQDGGTGANYGYTF
TRBV11-2	.	14	TRBJ2-4	.	TGTGCCAGCAGCTTAGCGTTGGCTAGTCCCATTCAGTACTTC	CASSLALASPIQYF
TRBV2	.	14	TRBJ1-6	.	TGTGCCAGCCGGGCGGGCTCCTATAATTCACCCCTCCACTTT	CASRAGSYNSPLHF
TRBV7-2	.	13	TRBJ2-1	.	TGTGCCAGCAGCTTAGTCCGGGATGACGAGCAGTTCTTC	CASSLVRDDEQFF
TRBV19	.	16	TRBJ2-1	TRBD2	TGTGCCAGTACCACTAGCGGGAGGGCCAGGACCCTCGAACAGTTCTTC	CASTTSGRARTLEQFF
TRBV11-2	.	14	TRBJ2-5	TRBD1	TGTGCCAGCAGCACCCAGACAGGGCGAGAGACCCAGTACTTC	CASSTQTGRETQYF
TRBV2	few	13	TRBJ2-2	.	TGTGCCAGCAGTGGAGCTGGGCTCGGGGAGCTGTTTTTT	CASSGAGLGELFF
TRBV30	.	14	TRBJ1-2	.	TGTGCCTCCACATACAGGAACGCTAACTATGGCTACACCTTC	CASTYRNANYGYTF
TRBV6-5	.	11	TRBJ1-1	.	TGTGCCAGCAACCCGAGTCCTGAAGCTTTCTTT	CASNPSPEAFF
TRBV4-1	.	15	TRBJ2-7	TRBD2	TGCGCCAGCAGCGCGCGACTAGCGGGATTGTACGAGCAGTACTTC	CASSARLAGLYEQYF
TRBV5-1	.	17	TRBJ1-4	.	TGCGCCAGCAGCTTGGCTCCAGTGGGACTTGGAGTTGAAAAACTGTTTTTT	CASSLAPVGLGVEKLFF
TRBV27	.	15	TRBJ2-1	TRBD1	TGTGCCAGCAGCGGAGGGGACAGGGGGGCCAATGAGCAGTTCTTC	CASSGGDRGANEQFF
TRBV27	.	16	TRBJ1-5	TRBD1	TGTGCCAGCAGTAGATCGACAGGGCGGAGCAATCAGCCCCAGCATTTT	CASSRSTGRSNQPQHF
TRBV2	.	16	TRBJ2-6	TRBD1	TGTGCCAGCAAACAGGGGGACCTCTCTGGGGCCAACGTCCTGACTTTC	CASKQGDLSGANVLTF
TRBV28	.	13	TRBJ1-2	.	TGTGCCAGCAGGTCAGACGGGAACTATGGCTACACCTTC	CASRSDGNYGYTF
TRBV6-5	.	15	TRBJ2-3	.	TGTGCCAGCAATTCACAGGTTTTTACCACAGATACGCAGTATTTT	CASNSQVFTTDTQYF